This T cell receptor beta chain was captured in a study of blood T cell repertoires in COVID-19. Study-wide background: Some COVID-19 samples were acute and others convalescent; all came from the United States, Italy and Spain. PBMCs, B-cell-depleted T cells, or T cells were the source of the cDNA or gDNA that made up the material.

V lost 0 bases, J lost 4 bases, and 8 bases stayed unmatched. Germline V lookup: CDR1 LNHNV, CDR2 YYDKDF (reference sequence). The CDR3 runs to 18 residues. Study processing details: Researchers report that nucleated cell counts were estimated from reference gene primer amplification. The table came from immunoSEQ multiplex PCR; TCRdb's copy has only in-frame clones and leaves some out. The V and J calls and the clone size are those of that table, but D and trimming were determined from the DNA. The sample holds a few hundred thousand clones; roughly 90% are singletons and the top ten take more than 0.95%.

The chain is built from TRBV15 and TRBJ2-1; 11 positions agree with TRBD2. This receptor was identified in a man between 40 and 49 years old with acute or convalescent COVID-19. Sequenced sample: peripheral blood. The CDR3 sequence is CATSREFYGTSGYNEQFF. In DNA, the CDR3 is TGTGCCACCAGCAGAGAATTTTACGGGACTAGCGGATACAATGAGCAGTTCTTC. Using reference TRBV15 and TRBJ2-1 for the parts outside the CDR3, the full variable domain is DAMVIQNPRYQVTQFGKPVTLSCSQTLNHNVMYWYQQKSSQAPKLLFHYYDKDFNNEADTPDNFQSRRPNTSFCFLDIRSPGLGDTAMYLCATSREFYGTSGYNEQFFGPGTRLTVL.